This T cell receptor (beta chain) was recorded in a study of T cells in Graves' hyperthyroidism and ophthalmopathy. CDR3 length: 16 residues. Germline V gene sequence: CDR1 SGHTA, CDR2 FQGNSA. V trimming: 5 bases; J trimming: 7 bases; junction bases outside the gene matches: 10. Study-level points and caveats: Ophthalmopathy prediction by the model preceded onset by a median roughly 6 months. Among thyroid clonotypes expanded above 0.001, most also appeared in blood. A model of 13 V-J features distinguished ophthalmopathy from stable hyperthyroidism.

Clinical symptoms, serum thyroxine and TRAb, thyroid ultrasound and orbital computed tomography were used for the diagnoses. TCR beta CDR3 sequences were amplified from RNA transcripts. RT-PCR in the first round (using the HTBI primer set) targeted the TCR CDR3. TCRdb passed the multiplex PCR reads through MiXCR, listing each CDR3 protein once. Of around 600,000 distinct CDR3 sequences listed, over 40% are singletons. With respect to this clonotype: Its antigen is not identified.

The TCR comes from an adult man with Graves' disease, either hyperthyroidism or ophthalmopathy (not recorded which). Sequences were obtained from peripheral blood or thyroid tissue (not recorded which). This chain joins TRBV7-2 and TRBJ2-5, with TRBD2 matching over 13 bases. The CDR3 nucleotides are TGTGCCAGCAGCACCACTAGCGGGGGGGGACGCGGGACCCAGTACTTC. It yields the protein CASSTTSGGGRGTQYF.